This T cell receptor (beta chain) was retrieved from a study of T-cell reconstitution after alpha-beta-depleted transplantation in children. Points from the study as a whole: Surviving recipient T cells and intrathymic progenitors accounted for some patients' high TCRbeta diversity at day 60. About two months after transplant, alpha-beta T cells reportedly came from several hundred expanded graft clones. Newly produced T cells mostly accounted for T-cell counts and diversity one year post-transplant.

Looked up from germline, CDR1 is SGHRS and CDR2 is YFSETQ. Unmatched junction bases numbered 4, after V lost 2 bases and J lost 13 bases. The CDR3 has 11 amino acids. In its sample, this clonotype was seen many times. No antigen is known for it. This sample's TCRbeta library carried unique molecular identifier barcodes. TCRdb passed the PCR reads through MiXCR, listing each CDR3 protein once. The sample holds a few hundred thousand distinct CDR3 sequences, roughly 8.2% seen once. This rearrangement joins TRBV5-1 to TRBJ2-3; TRBD1 agrees at 7 bases. The TCR comes from a female patient under 10 years old who had a stem cell transplant for Fanconi anemia, so the T cells may come from the graft donor. Sequenced here: peripheral blood, sampled 360 days after TCRalphabeta/CD19-depleted stem cell transplant. This CDR3 reads CASSLTGVKYF. The DNA for the CDR3 is TGCGCCAGCAGCTTAACAGGGGTGAAGTATTTT.